The present T cell receptor (beta chain) was sequenced within a study of cytomegalovirus exposure and HLA in healthy donors (dated by TCRdb to the late 2010s). A note on the overall study: According to a later analysis, the approximately 120 validation repertoires were produced on the same platform as the 700 or so repertoires of the first cohort. The aim of the study was to test whether cataloging public T cell receptors could identify signatures of past pathogen exposure. The study combined high-throughput TCR immunosequencing, statistical association of individual TCRs with disease status, and machine learning to predict cytomegalovirus infection status. A separate validation cohort of 90 to 150 different subjects was used in addition to the roughly 640-subject first cohort.

Libraries were made using the immunoSEQ multiplex PCR assay. On the authors' methods: A statistical classification framework was built for diagnosing cytomegalovirus status from the catalog of TCR beta chain sequences. The clones in this table, taken by TCRdb from immuneACCESS, are in-frame only. Not every clone is retained; where verified, under half of the shortfall comes from an unresolved V gene, and the cause of the rest is unknown. For V, J and clone size, that table is used; D and trimming come from the DNA. In this sample the table shows 250,000 to 400,000 clones, over 75% of which occur a single time. Clones ranked in the top ten supply around 0.96% of the sample. CDR1 LNHDA and CDR2 SQIVND were looked up in the germline V gene (reference sequence). At the junction V is shortened by 7 bases and J by 6 bases; bases outside the gene matches: 12. Including cysteine and phenylalanine, the CDR3 has 15 amino acids. The sequence is cut down to CDR3 DNA, 45 bases in frame from base 1.

The donors were included in the validation cohort of 100 to 150 subjects, a group kept apart from the 666-subject first cohort. Here is what the overall study found, with its caveats: Of the cluster scores, around 95% were above 0 in a later analysis, which found that TCRs clustered in the first cohort also tended to co-occur in the 120 validation repertoires. In vitro tests confirmed that a few of the cytomegalovirus-associated TCR beta chains recognize cytomegalovirus antigens. A total of fewer than 200 TCR beta chains were listed by the study as associated with cytomegalovirus. Most TCR sequences were seen in very few donors, while some public TCRs were found in many individuals. A later analysis had no HLA typing for the validation cohort, so co-occurrence there was scored across all 110 or so repertoires. The authors suggested that the approach could potentially be generalized to other disease states and immunological phenotypes. In both the original and validation cohorts, the classifier was reported to diagnose cytomegalovirus status with high specificity and sensitivity.

The table lists this clone with a few counts. There is no known antigen for this receptor. Per-base quality was not reported, and no clone a single base away is much larger than it. What was sequenced was PBMCs. Recombination joined TRBV19 with TRBJ2-1; the central 7 bases match TRBD1. The source of this sequence is a man under 40 in good health and CMV-seronegative. The CDR3 amino acid sequence is: CASIEGGQTPNEQFF. The DNA sequence is given as TGTGCCAGTATCGAAGGGGGCCAGACGCCCAATGAGCAGTTCTTC.